These 20 T cell receptor beta chains share one sample of origin, sequenced in a study of identical twins. TCRdb ran MiXCR on the 5' RACE reads and lists one entry per CDR3 protein. The sample lists roughly 290,000 distinct CDR3 sequences, about 8.3% occurring once. The data were also submitted as part of a second study, on yellow fever vaccine responses in identical twins.

The sequenced sample consisted of memory (CD45RO+) T cells sorted from blood. The source of these receptors is a young woman in good health.

This clonotype appeared a few times. The J gene is TRBJ2-3, the V gene TRBV29-1; the D gene could be TRBD1 or TRBD2 (6 bases each). Trimming left V 8 bases short and J 1 base short, with 16 bases between. Germline V gene sequence: CDR1 SQVTM, CDR2 ANQGSEA. This CDR3 spans 14 amino acids. This chain's CDR3 is CSPTGAQGTDTQYF. DNA of the CDR3: TGCAGCCCGACGGGGGCCCAAGGCACAGATACGCAGTATTTT.

This clonotype has just a few counts. The V gene is TRBV20-1, the J gene TRBJ2-7; unclear D gene. Germline CDR1 reads DFQATT; CDR2 reads SNEGSKA (reference sequence). The CDR3 runs to 11 residues. V was trimmed by 0 bases and J by 5 bases, leaving 5 bases between them. CDR3 loop: CSARDYDEQYF. CDR3 nucleotides: TGCAGTGCTAGAGATTACGACGAGCAGTACTTC.

This chain links TRBV24-1 with TRBJ1-5, with D tentatively TRBD1 (5 bases). Trimming pared 3 bases from V and 4 bases from J, leaving 12 bases between. Germline-derived CDR1 and CDR2 are KGHDR and SFDVKD. The length of the CDR3 is 15 residues. For the CDR3, the DNA is TGTGCCACCAGTGATGCCGGGGGAGGAAATCAGCCCCAGCATTTT. Amino acids: CATSDAGGGNQPQHF.

Remarks on this clonotype: One junction end disagrees with the germline gene, perhaps due to a read error. The chain links TRBV3-1 to TRBJ2-5; no clear D. Germline lookup yields CDR1 LGHDT and CDR2 YNNKEL (reference sequence). The CDR3 totals 13 residues. CDR3: CANSQGPPETQYF. CDR3 DNA sequence: TGTGCCAACAGCCAAGGTCCCCCTGAGACCCAGTACTTC.

This chain connects TRBV20-1 to TRBJ2-7; TRBD2 aligns across 7 bases. V trimming: 2 bases; J trimming: 2 bases; junction bases outside the gene matches: 3. CDR3 length: 13 amino acids. Germline lookup yields CDR1 DFQATT and CDR2 SNEGSKA (reference sequence). The CDR3 DNA follows: TGCAGTGCTAGAAAAGCGGGGCCCTACGAGCAGTACGTC. Translated: CSARKAGPYEQYV.

A remark on this clonotype: This may be a read error, as it is one base from a much larger clone. V is TRBV5-6 and J is TRBJ2-3; maybe TRBD1 (6 bases). Per germline, CDR1 SGHDT and CDR2 YYEEEE. CDR3 size: 12 residues. CDR3 protein: CAISPGVDTQYF. The CDR3 bases are TGTGCCATCAGCCCAGGGGTAGATACGCAGTATTTT.

The chain recombines TRBV20-1 with TRBJ2-7, with D tentatively TRBD2 (7 bases). V was shortened by 3 bases and J by 5 bases, with 17 bases between the two germline ends. The CDR3 has 14 residues. Germline CDR1 reads DFQATT; CDR2 reads SNEGSKA (reference sequence). The CDR3 DNA reads as TGCAGTGCTAGGGCGGGGGCCCCCCTGAACGAGCAGTACGTC. Protein sequence: CSARAGAPLNEQYV.

About this clonotype: Sequence at one end of the junction differs from germline and may be a read error. V and J are TRBV7-6 and TRBJ1-5; no definite D call. The CDR3 spans 14 residues. Germline CDR1 and CDR2: SGHVS and FNYEAQ. The CDR3 region is CASSLGGTNQPQDF. The CDR3 DNA sequence: TGTGCCAGCAGCTTAGGAGGTACCAATCAGCCCCAGGATTTT. The whole variable domain, remainder taken from reference TRBV7-6 and TRBJ1-5, is GAGVSQSPRYKVTKRGQDVALRCDPISGHVSLYWYRQALGQGPEFLTYFNYEAQQDKSGLPNDRFSAERPEGSISTLTIQRTEQRDSAMYRCASSLGGTNQPQDFGDGTRLSIL.

This clonotype was detected many times. The V and J genes are TRBV18 and TRBJ2-1, with TRBD2 identical over 14 bases. V trimming: 7 bases; J trimming: 8 bases; junction bases outside the gene matches: 7. The CDR3 has 15 amino acids. CDR1 and CDR2 (germline): KGHSH, LQKENI. The CDR3 sequence is CASLAGTSGSYEQFF. The CDR3, as DNA: TGTGCCAGCTTAGCCGGGACTAGCGGGAGCTATGAGCAGTTCTTC.

This clonotype appeared a few times. V is TRBV5-6 and J is TRBJ2-7; TRBD2 aligns across 8 bases. The junction had 11 bases not matched to a gene; V was cut back by 1 base and J by 2 bases. CDR1 is SGHDT and CDR2 is YYEEEE in the germline V gene. The CDR3 runs to 17 residues. The CDR3 region is CASSLLGLAGNTYEQYV. The CDR3 DNA reads TGTGCCAGCAGCTTGTTAGGGCTAGCGGGTAACACCTACGAGCAGTACGTC.

The table lists this clonotype with many counts. The chain has TRBV3-1 and TRBJ2-3, with 9 bases lining up with TRBD2. With V trimmed by 9 bases and J by 0 bases, 1 base remained unmatched. Per the germline V gene, CDR1 is LGHDT and CDR2 is YNNKEL (reference sequence). The CDR3 extends over 13 amino acids. The CDR3 DNA is TGTGCCAGTGGACTAGCGAGCACAGATACGCAGTATTTT. Its protein is CASGLASTDTQYF.

This clonotype came up many times. J is TRBJ1-2 and V is TRBV2; no clear D. This CDR3 contains 15 residues. Germline V gene sequence: CDR1 SNHLY, CDR2 FYNNEI. V dropped 2 bases and J dropped 0 bases, with 10 bases sitting between them. CDR3: CASSERAGANYGYTF. The CDR3 DNA sequence: TGTGCCAGCAGTGAAAGGGCTGGAGCTAACTATGGCTACACCTTC. The variable domain in full, with the rest retrieved from reference TRBV2 and TRBJ1-2, is EPEVTQTPSHQVTQMGQEVILRCVPISNHLYFYWYRQILGQKVEFLVSFYNNEISEKSEIFDDQFSVERPDGSNFTLKIRSTKLEDSAMYFCASSERAGANYGYTFGSGTRLTVV.

This chain connects TRBV2 to TRBJ2-7, with 7 bases aligning to TRBD2. CDR3 length equals 19 residues. V gave up 1 base and J gave up 2 bases; unmatched junction bases: 17. Germline-derived CDR1 and CDR2 are SNHLY and FYNNEI. The CDR3 nucleotides are TGTGCCAGCAGTGAAGTAGTGTTGATGCGGGAGTCGATCCCCTACGAGCAGTACTTC. Amino acids: CASSEVVLMRESIPYEQYF.

In this sample, this clonotype turned up many times. The chain is built from TRBV6-1 and TRBJ1-3, with no clear D. The V end was cut by 7 bases, the J end by 0 bases, with 7 bases between. Germline V gene data show CDR1 as MNHNS and CDR2 as SASEGT. There are 13 residues in the CDR3. In nucleotides, the CDR3 is TGTGCCAGCATCTCCAGCTCTGGAAACACCATATATTTT. Amino acid sequence: CASISSSGNTIYF.

The table lists this clonotype with a few counts. This rearrangement joins TRBV2 to TRBJ2-2; 7 nucleotides line up with TRBD1. Looked up from germline, CDR1 is SNHLY and CDR2 is FYNNEI. This CDR3 is built from 19 residues. After removal of 1 base from V and 4 bases from J, the junction contained 15 bases not matched to a gene. The CDR3 sequence is CASSEVSSRVTGITGELFF. CDR3 nucleotides: TGTGCCAGCAGTGAAGTCAGTAGCCGGGTGACAGGGATCACCGGGGAGCTGTTTTTT.

The genes are TRBV7-6 and TRBJ2-3, with D perhaps TRBD1 (6 bases). Trimming shortened V by 5 bases and J by 4 bases, and 7 bases separated the two germline ends. CDR3 length: 12 residues. Germline V gives CDR1 SGHVS, CDR2 FNYEAQ. The CDR3 nucleotides read TGTGCCAGCAGCAGGACAGCAGATACGCAGTATTTT. It yields the protein CASSRTADTQYF.

This clonotype has only a few counts. J is TRBJ1-2 and V is TRBV15; perhaps TRBD1 as D (5 bases). CDR3 length: 13 amino acids. The V gene lost 1 base and the J gene lost 5 bases, with 8 bases spanning the gap. Germline V gene sequence: CDR1 LNHNV, CDR2 YYDKDF (reference sequence). The CDR3 protein is CATSRGGLYGYTF. The CDR3 DNA reads as TGTGCCACCAGCAGAGGGGGCTTGTATGGCTACACCTTC.

This clonotype was counted between two and nine times. The chain carries TRBV20-1 and TRBJ2-5; 7 bases are a match to TRBD2. Trimming took 3 bases from V and 2 from J; bases not matched to a gene: 0. The germline V gene has CDR1 DFQATT and CDR2 SNEGSKA (reference sequence). This CDR3 has 12 amino acids. The CDR3 region has the DNA TGCAGTGCTAGCGGGGGGCAAGAGACCCAGTACTTC. It encodes CSASGGQETQYF.

The chain has TRBV6-1 and TRBJ2-3; D is undetermined. Trimming removed 6 bases at V and 6 bases at J, with 19 bases between. In germline, CDR1 is MNHNS, CDR2 SASEGT. The CDR3 totals 15 residues. The CDR3, as DNA: TGTGCCAGCAGCGCGGATTCTCTCTTTGGTGATACGCAGTATTTT. Residues: CASSADSLFGDTQYF.

V gene TRBV19 combines with J gene TRBJ2-2; a weak D match, TRBD1 (6 bases). The V end was cut by 3 bases, the J end by 3 bases, with 14 bases between. From germline, CDR1 is LNHDA and CDR2 SQIVND (reference sequence). There are 16 residues in the CDR3. The CDR3 bases are TGTGCCAGTAGTATCACAGGGTCCTACTACACCGGGGAGCTGTTTTTT. Its translation is CASSITGSYYTGELFF.